This is a list of T cell receptor beta chains from one sample in a study of cytomegalovirus exposure and HLA in healthy donors. Assay: immunoSEQ multiplex PCR; the TCRdb copy retains only in-frame clones and omits some. The profile covers about 130,000 clones, with approximately 83% appearing a single time and over 3% taken by the ten largest. Input material: PBMCs. The origin of the receptors is a man aged 40-49 years in good health and CMV-seronegative. The CDR3 runs from the conserved cysteine through the conserved F or W. D genes are given only for firm matches. Size values are once, few and many counts, or a class for expanded clones, and some rows have none.

clone size: few
CDR3 length: 15
J gene: TRBJ2-3
D gene: TRBD1
V gene: TRBV6-1
CDR3 protein: CASSRDREGTDTQYF
CDR3 DNA: TGTGCCAGCAGTCGGGACAGGGAGGGGACAGATACGCAGTATTTT

clone size: few
CDR3 length: 15
J gene: TRBJ1-4
D gene: .
V gene: TRBV5-1
CDR3 protein: CASSLGGGANEKLFF
CDR3 DNA: TGCGCCAGCAGCTTGGGTGGGGGGGCGAATGAAAAACTGTTTTTT

clone size: .
CDR3 length: 11
J gene: TRBJ2-2
D gene: .
V gene: TRBV15
CDR3 protein: CATTSTGELFF
CDR3 DNA: TGTGCCACCACGAGCACCGGGGAGCTGTTTTTT

clone size: once
CDR3 length: 16
J gene: TRBJ2-1
D gene: TRBD2
V gene: TRBV7-2
CDR3 protein: CASSLSSAGGANEQFF
CDR3 DNA: TGTGCCAGCAGCTTATCAAGCGCGGGAGGAGCTAATGAGCAGTTCTTC

clone size: .
CDR3 length: 11
J gene: TRBJ1-2
D gene: .
V gene: TRBV6-1
CDR3 protein: CASSAYDPYTF
CDR3 DNA: TGTGCCAGCAGTGCCTACGATCCCTACACCTTC

clone size: .
CDR3 length: 16
J gene: TRBJ2-7
D gene: .
V gene: TRBV4-1
CDR3 protein: CASSQEARLNSYEQYF
CDR3 DNA: TGCGCCAGCAGCCAAGAGGCCCGCTTGAACTCCTACGAGCAGTACTTC

clone size: .
CDR3 length: 15
J gene: TRBJ2-1
D gene: .
V gene: TRBV25-1
CDR3 protein: CASSDWGGLNNEQFF
CDR3 DNA: TGTGCCAGCAGTGATTGGGGGGGGCTCAACAATGAGCAGTTCTTC

clone size: .
CDR3 length: 12
J gene: TRBJ2-7
D gene: .
V gene: TRBV14
CDR3 protein: CASSQWGGEQYF
CDR3 DNA: TGTGCCAGCAGCCAATGGGGCGGCGAGCAGTACTTC

clone size: once
CDR3 length: 14
J gene: TRBJ2-7
D gene: .
V gene: TRBV9
CDR3 protein: CASSVVTSSYEQYF
CDR3 DNA: TGTGCCAGCAGCGTAGTCACAAGCTCCTACGAGCAGTACTTC

clone size: .
CDR3 length: 19
J gene: TRBJ2-2
D gene: TRBD2
V gene: TRBV4-2
CDR3 protein: CASSHSGTSGRGVTGELFF
CDR3 DNA: TGTGCCAGCAGCCACTCCGGGACTAGCGGGAGGGGCGTCACCGGGGAGCTGTTTTTT

clone size: .
CDR3 length: 15
J gene: TRBJ2-7
D gene: TRBD2
V gene: TRBV4-3
CDR3 protein: CASSRGLAGGGEQYF
CDR3 DNA: TGCGCCAGCAGTAGGGGACTAGCGGGAGGGGGCGAGCAGTACTTC

clone size: .
CDR3 length: 15
J gene: TRBJ2-1
D gene: TRBD2
V gene: TRBV27
CDR3 protein: CASSLSDRGGVEQFF
CDR3 DNA: TGTGCCAGCAGTTTATCGGATAGGGGAGGGGTTGAGCAGTTCTTC

clone size: .
CDR3 length: 15
J gene: TRBJ2-3
D gene: .
V gene: TRBV29-1
CDR3 protein: CSVEEGRGWADTQYF
CDR3 DNA: TGCAGCGTTGAAGAAGGTAGGGGATGGGCAGATACGCAGTATTTT

clone size: many
CDR3 length: 14
J gene: TRBJ2-1
D gene: .
V gene: TRBV6-5
CDR3 protein: CASSSEGAYNEQFF
CDR3 DNA: TGTGCCAGCAGTTCAGAAGGGGCCTACAATGAGCAGTTCTTC

clone size: once
CDR3 length: 15
J gene: TRBJ2-3
D gene: .
V gene: TRBV6-1
CDR3 protein: CASSVSGERTDTQYF
CDR3 DNA: TGTGCCAGCAGTGTGTCGGGGGAGCGCACAGATACGCAGTATTTT

clone size: .
CDR3 length: 15
J gene: TRBJ1-4
D gene: TRBD1
V gene: TRBV7-2
CDR3 protein: CASSTGQGGNEKLFF
CDR3 DNA: TGTGCCAGCAGCACAGGACAGGGCGGGAATGAAAAACTGTTTTTT

clone size: .
CDR3 length: 16
J gene: TRBJ2-2
D gene: TRBD2
V gene: TRBV6-6
CDR3 protein: CASSYLAGGPTGELFF
CDR3 DNA: TGTGCCAGCAGTTATCTTGCGGGAGGGCCGACCGGGGAGCTGTTTTTT

clone size: .
CDR3 length: 15
J gene: TRBJ2-7
D gene: TRBD2
V gene: TRBV5-6
CDR3 protein: CASNRQRENSYEQYF
CDR3 DNA: TGTGCCAGCAACCGCCAGCGGGAGAACTCCTACGAGCAGTACTTC

clone size: .
CDR3 length: 14
J gene: TRBJ2-3
D gene: .
V gene: TRBV5-6
CDR3 protein: CASSQGLTTDTQYF
CDR3 DNA: TGTGCCAGCAGCCAGGGACTTACCACAGATACGCAGTATTTT

clone size: .
CDR3 length: 15
J gene: TRBJ2-1
D gene: TRBD2
V gene: TRBV7-9
CDR3 protein: CASSPGGTTYNEQFF
CDR3 DNA: TGTGCCAGCAGCCCCGGCGGGACTACCTACAATGAGCAGTTCTTC